The table lists the clone carrying this T cell receptor beta chain with many counts. The CDR3 runs to 15 residues. Germline CDR1 DFQATT, CDR2 SNEGSKA (reference sequence). V was pared by 6 bases and J by 2 bases, with 20 bases between. The entry originates in a study of CD8 T cells in ankylosing spondylitis. Via MiXCR, TCRdb re-called the 5' RACE reads, giving one row per CDR3 protein. The table lists about 140,000 distinct CDR3 sequences, 5.5% to 7.5% of them singletons. V and J are TRBV20-1 and TRBJ2-7; D gene uncertain. The sequenced sample was blood, either unsorted or a sorted T cell fraction (not recorded which). This sequence originates from a female donor with ankylosing spondylitis or in good health (not recorded which). CDR3: CSAIKGSTSPYEQYF. The CDR3 coding sequence is TGCAGTGCCATAAAAGGAAGTACCTCCCCCTACGAGCAGTACTTC.